This TCR beta chain was found in a study of cytomegalovirus exposure and HLA in healthy donors. This CDR3 comprises 14 residues. Germline CDR1 is SGHVS and CDR2 is FQNEAQ. V gave up 2 bases and J gave up 8 bases, with 15 bases separating them. Some clones are missing from TCRdb's copy, which holds only in-frame ones; the method was immunoSEQ multiplex PCR. Seen here are more than 90,000 clones, less than 90% observed once, and the top ten hold nearly 4.5%. This clone has ten or more counts. This sequence was found in a man between 18 and 35 years old in good health and CMV-seropositive. The sample was PBMCs. The chain recombines TRBV7-8 with TRBJ1-2; a weak D match, TRBD1 (6 bases). DNA for the CDR3: TGTGCCAGCAGCTTAAGGGGGTTTGGCTGGGGCTACACCTTC. It encodes CASSLRGFGWGYTF.